This T cell receptor beta chain was recorded in a study of T cell responses to AZD1222 COVID-19 vaccine. Study-wide results and caveats: The donor group comprised mostly white British people and more females; the analysis possibly underestimated clonal diversity. Spike was spanned by vaccine-associated CD4 TCRs, which were dominant at 160-218 and 743-854.

V gave up 1 base and J gave up 6 bases, with 11 bases separating them. CDR3 length: 14 residues. With regard to this clone: What it recognizes is unknown.

The table came from immunoSEQ multiplex PCR; TCRdb's copy has only in-frame clones and leaves some out. The profile covers roughly 150,000 clones, with approximately 89% appearing a single time and around 5% taken by the ten largest. V gene TRBV5-3 combines with J gene TRBJ1-5; D unresolved. TRBV5-3 is annotated as an ORF whose role is uncertain. This sequence was found in an adult in good health. Sequencing was performed on peripheral blood, taken on day 0 of AZD1222 vaccination. CDR3 region: CARSLMRELQPQHF. The CDR3 region has the DNA TGTGCCAGAAGCTTGATGAGGGAACTTCAGCCCCAGCATTTT.